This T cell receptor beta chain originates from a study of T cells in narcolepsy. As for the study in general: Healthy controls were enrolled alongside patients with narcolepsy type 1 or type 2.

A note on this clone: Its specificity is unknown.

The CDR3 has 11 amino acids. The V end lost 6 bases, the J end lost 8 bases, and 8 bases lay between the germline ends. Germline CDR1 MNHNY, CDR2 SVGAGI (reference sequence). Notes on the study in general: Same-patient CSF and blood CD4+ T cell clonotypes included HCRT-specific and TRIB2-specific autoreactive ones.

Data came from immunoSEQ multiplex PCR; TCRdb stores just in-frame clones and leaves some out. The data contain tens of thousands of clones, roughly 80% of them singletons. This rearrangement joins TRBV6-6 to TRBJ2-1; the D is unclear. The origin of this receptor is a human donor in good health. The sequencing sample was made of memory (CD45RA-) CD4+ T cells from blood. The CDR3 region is CASSSRDEQFF. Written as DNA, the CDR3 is TGTGCCAGCAGCAGCCGAGATGAGCAGTTCTTC.